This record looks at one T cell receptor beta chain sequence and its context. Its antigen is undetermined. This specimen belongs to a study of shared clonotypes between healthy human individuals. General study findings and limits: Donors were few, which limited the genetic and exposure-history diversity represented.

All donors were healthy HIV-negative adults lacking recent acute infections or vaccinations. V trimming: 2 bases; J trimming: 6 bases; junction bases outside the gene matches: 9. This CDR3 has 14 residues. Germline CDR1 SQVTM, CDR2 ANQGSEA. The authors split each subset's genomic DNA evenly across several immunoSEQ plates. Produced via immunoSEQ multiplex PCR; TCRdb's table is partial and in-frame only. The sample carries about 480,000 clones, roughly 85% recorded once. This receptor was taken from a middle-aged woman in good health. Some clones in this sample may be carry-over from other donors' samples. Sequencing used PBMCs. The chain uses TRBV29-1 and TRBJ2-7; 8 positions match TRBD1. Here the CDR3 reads CSVEFSGQGGEQYF. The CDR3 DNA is TGCAGCGTTGAATTTTCCGGACAGGGAGGCGAGCAGTACTTC.